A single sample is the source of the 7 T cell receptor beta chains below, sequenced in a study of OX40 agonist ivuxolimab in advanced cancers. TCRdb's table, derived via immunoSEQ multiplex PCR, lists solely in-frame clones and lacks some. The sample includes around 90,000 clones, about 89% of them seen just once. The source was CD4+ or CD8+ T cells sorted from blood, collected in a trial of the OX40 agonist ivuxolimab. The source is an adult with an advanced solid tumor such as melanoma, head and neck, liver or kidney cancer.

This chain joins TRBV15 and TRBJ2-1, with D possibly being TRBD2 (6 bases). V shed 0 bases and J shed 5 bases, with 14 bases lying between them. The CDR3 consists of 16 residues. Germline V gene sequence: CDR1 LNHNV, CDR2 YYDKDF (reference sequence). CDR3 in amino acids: CATSRDRMDYNNEQFF. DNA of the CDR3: TGTGCCACCAGCAGAGATCGAATGGACTATAACAATGAGCAGTTCTTC.

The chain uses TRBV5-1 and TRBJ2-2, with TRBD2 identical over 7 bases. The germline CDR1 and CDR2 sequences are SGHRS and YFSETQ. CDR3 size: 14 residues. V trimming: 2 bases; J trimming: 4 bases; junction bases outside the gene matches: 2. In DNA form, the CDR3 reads TGCGCCAGCAGCTTTGGCGGGAGCACCGGGGAGCTGTTTTTT. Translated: CASSFGGSTGELFF.

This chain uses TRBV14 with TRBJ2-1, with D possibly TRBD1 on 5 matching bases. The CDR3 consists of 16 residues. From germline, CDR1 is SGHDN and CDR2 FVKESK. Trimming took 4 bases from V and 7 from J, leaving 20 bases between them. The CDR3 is CASSRTQGALINEQFF. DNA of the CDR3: TGTGCCAGCAGCCGCACTCAGGGCGCGCTAATAAATGAGCAGTTCTTC. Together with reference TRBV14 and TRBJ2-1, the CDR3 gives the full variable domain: EAGVTQFPSHSVIEKGQTVTLRCDPISGHDNLYWYRRVMGKEIKFLLHFVKESKQDESGMPNNRFLAERTGGTYSTLKVQPAELEDSGVYFCASSRTQGALINEQFFGPGTRLTVL.

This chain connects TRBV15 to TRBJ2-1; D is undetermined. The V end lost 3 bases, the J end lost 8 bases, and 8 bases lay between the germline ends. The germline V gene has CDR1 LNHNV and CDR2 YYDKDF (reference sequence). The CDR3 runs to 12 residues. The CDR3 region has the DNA TGTGCCACCAGCAGTTTGTTGGATGAGCAGTTCTTC. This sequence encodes CATSSLLDEQFF.

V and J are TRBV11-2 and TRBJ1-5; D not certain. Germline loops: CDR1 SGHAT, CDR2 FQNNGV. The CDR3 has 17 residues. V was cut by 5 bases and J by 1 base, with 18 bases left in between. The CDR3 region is CASSPSYRGSSNQPQHF. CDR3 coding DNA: TGTGCCAGCAGCCCGAGCTATAGAGGGTCGAGCAATCAGCCCCAGCATTTT.

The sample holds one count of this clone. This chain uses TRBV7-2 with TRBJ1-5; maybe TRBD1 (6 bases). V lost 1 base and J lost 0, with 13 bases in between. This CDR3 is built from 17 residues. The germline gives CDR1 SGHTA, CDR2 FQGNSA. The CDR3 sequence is CASSLGQGLNSNQPQHF. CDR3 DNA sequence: TGTGCCAGCAGCTTAGGGCAGGGGTTAAATAGCAATCAGCCCCAGCATTTT. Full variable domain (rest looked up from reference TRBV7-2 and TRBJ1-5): GAGVSQSPSNKVTEKGKDVELRCDPISGHTALYWYRQSLGQGLEFLIYFQGNSAPDKSGLPSDRFSAERTGGSVSTLTIQRTQQEDSAVYLCASSLGQGLNSNQPQHFGDGTRLSIL.

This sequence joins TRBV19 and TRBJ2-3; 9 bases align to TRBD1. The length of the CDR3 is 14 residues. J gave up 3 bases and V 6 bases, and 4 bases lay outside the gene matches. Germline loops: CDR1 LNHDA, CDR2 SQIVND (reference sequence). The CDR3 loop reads CASRRDRETDTQYF. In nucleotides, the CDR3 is TGTGCCAGTAGGAGGGACAGGGAAACAGATACGCAGTATTTT.